Listed here is a single T cell receptor beta chain. Its target is unknown. CDR1 and CDR2 from the germline V gene are MGHDK and SYGVNS. V gave up 2 bases and J gave up 3 bases, with 13 bases separating them. The CDR3 is 15 amino acids. The TCR beta cDNA libraries contained unique molecular identifiers. TCRdb re-called the PCR reads through MiXCR, storing one row per CDR3 protein. The sample shows about 540,000 distinct CDR3 sequences, 34% of them seen only once. The data belong to a study of post-analysis software for immune sequencing data. Notes on the study in general: Patients used about five TRBV segments, including TRBV5-6, TRBV5-1 and TRBV20-1, more often than controls.

This sequence was found in a girl aged 2-17 years with multiple sclerosis. Sequencing was done on a sample of blood. The rearrangement joins TRBV25-1 to TRBJ1-2, with a tentative D call TRBD1 (5 bases). In nucleotides, the CDR3 is TGTGCCAGCAGTGAAGGGGGGAGGGCCCACTATGGCTACACCTTC. It is translated as CASSEGGRAHYGYTF.